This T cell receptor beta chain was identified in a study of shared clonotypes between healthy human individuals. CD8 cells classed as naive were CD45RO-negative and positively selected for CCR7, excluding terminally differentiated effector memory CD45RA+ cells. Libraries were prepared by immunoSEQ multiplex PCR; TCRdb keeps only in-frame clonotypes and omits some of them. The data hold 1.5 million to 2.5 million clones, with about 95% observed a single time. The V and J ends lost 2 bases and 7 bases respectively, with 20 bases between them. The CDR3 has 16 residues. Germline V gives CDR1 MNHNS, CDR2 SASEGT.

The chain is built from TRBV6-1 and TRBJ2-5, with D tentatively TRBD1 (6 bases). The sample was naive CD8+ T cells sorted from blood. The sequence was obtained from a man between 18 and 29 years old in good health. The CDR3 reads CASSETGQSIWGTQYF. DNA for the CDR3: TGTGCCAGCAGTGAAACCGGACAGAGTATTTGGGGGACCCAGTACTTC.